This record looks at one T cell receptor beta chain sequence and its context. The antigen is not known. The sample is drawn from a study of lymphopenia after photon versus proton radiotherapy. The method was immunoSEQ multiplex PCR; TCRdb's version includes in-frame clones alone and lacks a portion of them. Of approximately 16,000 clones in the sample, 85% to 90% were seen once. The study's findings and limits: After the lymphocyte nadir, photon-treated repertoires showed oligoclonal expansion, especially of CD8+ Temra cells. Larger post-nadir TCR diversity loss correlated inversely with survival in deceased patients. Relative stability marked proton patients; photon patients lost diversity and naive cells.

The CDR3 covers 13 residues. J was trimmed by 5 bases and V by 4 bases; bases with no gene match: 4. Germline CDR1 SNHLY, CDR2 FYNNEI. The chain recombines TRBV2 with TRBJ1-2, with TRBD1 matching 7 bases. Sequenced material: peripheral blood, taken from a patient treated with proton-based radiotherapy. The TCR comes from a man in his 70s with pancreatic cancer. The CDR3 region is CASSVQGMYGYTF. The CDR3 DNA sequence: TGTGCCAGCAGTGTACAGGGGATGTATGGCTACACCTTC.